Listed below are T cell receptor beta chains from one sample, sequenced in a study of vaccination and CD4 T cells after COVID-19. TCRdb reprocessed the PCR reads with MiXCR, giving one entry per CDR3 protein. Here the sample spans 10,000 to 15,000 distinct CDR3 sequences, 47% being singletons. For these TCRs, the target antigens are not known. The specimen was CD4+ T cells from blood, cultured in vitro. Receptor source: a human donor who had recovered from COVID-19. CDR3s include the opening cysteine and the closing phenylalanine or tryptophan. The D gene is left open where the match is weak. Where a row states a size, it is once, few, many or the class of an expanded clone; other rows omit it.

CDR3 DNA,CDR3 protein,clone size,D gene,V gene,J gene
TGTGCCAGCCGGCGGGAGCCCTACGAGCAGTACTTC,CASRREPYEQYF,few,TRBD2,TRBV7-8,TRBJ2-7
TGTGCCAGCAGCAAAAGCCCCGCGGGACAGGGTCGACTAGCGGGAGGATACACAGATACGCAGTATTTT,CASSKSPAGQGRLAGGYTDTQYF,few,NA,TRBV21-1,TRBJ2-3
TGTGCCAGCAGTGAGGTAGGACGGAATAGCAATCAGCCCCAGCATTTT,CASSEVGRNSNQPQHF,NA,NA,TRBV6-1,TRBJ1-5
TGTGCCAGCAGGGACTTCGTGGCCAACGTCCTGACTTTC,CASRDFVANVLTF,once,NA,TRBV2,TRBJ2-6
TGCAGTGCTAGAGACATCCCTACCTATGGCTACACCTTC,CSARDIPTYGYTF,NA,NA,TRBV20-1,TRBJ1-2
TGTGCCAGCAGCTCCCCGGCAGGTTTAAATTCACCCCTCCACTTT,CASSSPAGLNSPLHF,NA,NA,TRBV7-9,TRBJ1-6
TGTGCCAGCAGTTCCAGGGGGCAGGGTAGCACAGATACGCAGTATTTT,CASSSRGQGSTDTQYF,NA,TRBD1,TRBV7-3,TRBJ2-3
TGTGCCAGCAGCCCTCTAGCGGGAGGTACCCAAGAGACCCAGTACTTC,CASSPLAGGTQETQYF,NA,TRBD2,TRBV5-4,TRBJ2-5
TGTGCCAGCAGCCCTGGGCGGGGCTACACCTTC,CASSPGRGYTF,NA,NA,TRBV12-3/TRBV12-4,TRBJ1-2
TGTGCCAGTAGTATGGAGGGGGGTAGGTCCCGGAGCTCCTACAATGAGCAGTTCTTC,CASSMEGGRSRSSYNEQFF,few,NA,TRBV19,TRBJ2-1
TGTGCCAGCAGCATCAGAACAGGGATGGGAAACACCATATATTTT,CASSIRTGMGNTIYF,NA,NA,TRBV28,TRBJ1-3
TGTGCCAGCAGTGAAGCGCTCAGGGTTAGCAATCAGCCCCAGCATTTT,CASSEALRVSNQPQHF,few,NA,TRBV2,TRBJ1-5
TGTGCCAGCAGTGAGGCAGAATACGAGCAGTACTTC,CASSEAEYEQYF,NA,NA,TRBV2,TRBJ2-7
TGTGCCACCAGCAGAGATTCGGGATTATATGGCTACACCTTC,CATSRDSGLYGYTF,few,NA,TRBV15,TRBJ1-2
TGTGCCAGCTCACCGGGGTTCAGCTCCTACGAGCAGTACTTC,CASSPGFSSYEQYF,once,NA,TRBV18,TRBJ2-7
TGTGCCATCCCCCCCCCCATAAAAGAGCCTCGGGGCACCGGGGAGCTGTTTTTT,CAIPPPIKEPRGTGELFF,NA,NA,TRBV27,TRBJ2-2
TGTGCCAGCAGTTTAATGAGACAGGGGTTTGAAGCTTTCTTT,CASSLMRQGFEAFF,once,TRBD1,TRBV28,TRBJ1-1
TGCGCCAGCAACCCCGGGACAGGGTCCAATCAGCCCCAGCATTTT,CASNPGTGSNQPQHF,NA,TRBD1,TRBV5-1,TRBJ1-5
TGTGCCAGCAGCTTTTTGTACGGGGGAGGAACTGAAGCTTTCTTT,CASSFLYGGGTEAFF,NA,NA,TRBV11-2,TRBJ1-1
TGTGCCAGCAGTTACCGGACAGCGAACACCGGGGAGCTGTTTTTT,CASSYRTANTGELFF,few,NA,TRBV12-3/TRBV12-4,TRBJ2-2
TGTGCCACCAGAGCCATAGCGGGAGACAATGAGCAGTTCTTC,CATRAIAGDNEQFF,NA,TRBD2,TRBV24-1,TRBJ2-1
TGTGCCAGCAGCCCCTTTCTGTCTCGGTCTAGCCGAGCGAACACCGGGGAGCTGTTTTTT,CASSPFLSRSSRANTGELFF,few,NA,TRBV27,TRBJ2-2
TGTGCCAGCAGCCGAATCGGTGCGGCCACTGAAGCTTTCTTT,CASSRIGAATEAFF,few,NA,TRBV11-2,TRBJ1-1
TGTGCCAGTAGTCGACACCGGGACAGCGGAGTTCAGCCCCAGCATTTT,CASSRHRDSGVQPQHF,NA,TRBD1,TRBV19,TRBJ1-5
TGTGCCAGCAGTTGGACTAGCGGGGGGGCAGAGACCCAGTACTTC,CASSWTSGGAETQYF,NA,TRBD2,TRBV6-2/TRBV6-3,TRBJ2-5
TGCGCCAGCAGCTCCGGACGGACGCAGTATTTT,CASSSGRTQYF,NA,NA,TRBV5-1,TRBJ2-3
TGTGCCAGCAGCTTAGGGGGCGCCGGACCGGACAGGGCGGGCTATGGCTACACCTTC,CASSLGGAGPDRAGYGYTF,few,TRBD1,TRBV7-9,TRBJ1-2
TGTGCCAGCAGAAGATATGGCTACACCTTC,CASRRYGYTF,NA,NA,TRBV6-1,TRBJ1-2
TGCGCCAGCAGCCTCCGGGACAGGGACACAGATACGCAGTATTTT,CASSLRDRDTDTQYF,NA,TRBD1,TRBV5-1,TRBJ2-3
TGTGCCAGCAGCTTAGGTGTTAGCGAGTACGAGCAGTACTTC,CASSLGVSEYEQYF,NA,NA,TRBV11-2,TRBJ2-7
TGTGCCAGCAGTTTAGGGACCCCCGGGGACTATGGCTACACCTTC,CASSLGTPGDYGYTF,NA,NA,TRBV28,TRBJ1-2
TGTGCCAGCAGGGGACAGGGAGGAGGCACTGAAGCTTTCTTT,CASRGQGGGTEAFF,NA,TRBD1,TRBV2,TRBJ1-1
TGCGCCAGCAGGCCCAGCGGGGGGTTTTTCCCGCAGTATTTT,CASRPSGGFFPQYF,NA,TRBD2,TRBV5-1,TRBJ2-3
TGTGCCAGCAGGGGGGATACGGGGGAAAAACTGTTTTTT,CASRGDTGEKLFF,NA,NA,TRBV6-1,TRBJ1-4
TGTGCCAGCAGCCCAACCGAGGTCCTAGCGGGAGTCGAGACCCAGTACTTC,CASSPTEVLAGVETQYF,few,TRBD2,TRBV7-9,TRBJ2-5
TGTGCCACCAGCAGATCCCCCGACGGACTAGCGGGAGCCCAGTACTTC,CATSRSPDGLAGAQYF,NA,TRBD2,TRBV15,TRBJ2-7
TGTGCCAGCAGTTATGGGGGAGGGTACAATGAGCAGTTCTTC,CASSYGGGYNEQFF,few,TRBD2,TRBV6-2/TRBV6-3,TRBJ2-1
TGTGCCAGCAGCCCCATGGGAACGACAGGGACCGAGCAGTACTTC,CASSPMGTTGTEQYF,few,TRBD1,TRBV7-8,TRBJ2-7
TGTGCCAGCAGCCCAGACAGGATGGTGAACACTGAAGCTTTCTTT,CASSPDRMVNTEAFF,NA,NA,TRBV12-3/TRBV12-4,TRBJ1-1
TGTGCCAGCACCAAGTCGGCAGTGAACACTGAAGCTTTCTTT,CASTKSAVNTEAFF,few,NA,TRBV7-9,TRBJ1-1
TGTGCCAGCAGCCCTGTAGAGACGAACACTGAAGCTTTCTTT,CASSPVETNTEAFF,few,NA,TRBV7-8,TRBJ1-1
TGTGCCAGCACAGGACTAGCGGCCAACTCCTACGAGCAGTACTTC,CASTGLAANSYEQYF,once,TRBD2,TRBV28,TRBJ2-7
TGCAGTGCTGAAAGCGGGACTAGCTCCTACGAGCAGTACTTC,CSAESGTSSYEQYF,NA,TRBD2,TRBV20-1,TRBJ2-7